Listed here are 8 T cell receptor beta chains from one sample, sequenced in a study of blood T cell repertoires in COVID-19. Libraries were prepared by immunoSEQ multiplex PCR; TCRdb keeps only in-frame clonotypes and omits some of them. This sample has around 33,000 clones, with 90% found just once. Material: peripheral blood. The origin of the receptors is a man older than 75 with acute or convalescent COVID-19.

V is TRBV5-1 and J is TRBJ2-7; 8 nucleotides align to TRBD2. The CDR3 is 14 amino acids. Trimming removed 5 bases from V and 7 bases from J; junction bases left unmatched: 11. Germline V lookup: CDR1 SGHRS, CDR2 YFSETQ. For the CDR3, the DNA is TGCGCCAGCAGTCAGCGGGAGCCCTCTCGGGAGCAGTACTTC. Its translation: CASSQREPSREQYF.

The chain employs TRBV30 and TRBJ2-1; D is undetermined. Germline assignment: CDR1 GTSNPN and CDR2 SVGIG (reference sequence). V gave up 3 bases and J gave up 0 bases, with 9 bases separating them. CDR3 length: 14 amino acids. CDR3: CAWRRSSSYNEQFF. CDR3 bases: TGTGCCTGGAGGCGGTCGAGCTCCTACAATGAGCAGTTCTTC. The full variable domain, in which reference TRBV30 and TRBJ2-1 provide the parts outside the CDR3, is SQTIHQWPATLVQPVGSPLSLECTVEGTSNPNLYWYRQAAGRGLQLLFYSVGIGQISSEVPQNLSASRPQDRQFILSSKKLLLSDSGFYLCAWRRSSSYNEQFFGPGTRLTVL.

This chain uses TRBV2 with TRBJ1-2; D might be TRBD1 (6 bases). V dropped 7 bases and J dropped 1 base, with 19 bases sitting between them. The CDR3 totals 16 residues. The germline CDR1 and CDR2 sequences are SNHLY and FYNNEI. The CDR3 loop is CASTSRRGGSNYGYTF. DNA for the CDR3: TGTGCCAGCACCTCGAGGCGGGGGGGCAGTAACTATGGCTACACCTTC.

The CDR3 sequence is CASSALTRGYGYTF. CDR3 sequence (DNA): TGTGCCAGCAGCGCACTTACCAGGGGCTATGGCTACACCTTC. The chain joins TRBV9 to TRBJ1-2, with D possibly matching TRBD1 (6 bases). The germline V gene has CDR1 SGDLS and CDR2 YYNGEE. Trimming stripped 3 bases from V and 4 bases from J, with 13 bases between. This CDR3 comprises 14 residues.

The chain links TRBV5-1 to TRBJ2-2; TRBD1 is a possible D gene (6 bases). V shed 4 bases and J shed 7 bases, with 11 bases lying between them. Germline assignment: CDR1 SGHRS and CDR2 YFSETQ. The CDR3 is 13 amino acids. CDR3: CASSPGQLGELFF. CDR3 nucleotides: TGCGCCAGCAGCCCCGGACAGCTCGGGGAGCTGTTTTTT.

CDR3 residues: CASSYSRGDTGELFF. DNA for the CDR3: TGTGCCAGCAGTTATAGCAGGGGGGACACCGGGGAGCTGTTTTTT. The chain recombines TRBV27 with TRBJ2-2; tentatively, D is TRBD1 (7 bases). Per the germline V gene, CDR1 is MNHEY and CDR2 is SMNVEV (reference sequence). Trimming cost V 4 bases and J 3 bases, with 12 bases left between them. There are 15 residues in the CDR3.

This sequence joins TRBV10-1 and TRBJ1-1, with D unclear. The V end was cut by 4 bases, the J end by 0 bases, with 12 bases between. This CDR3 is built from 15 residues. CDR1 is WNHNN, CDR2 SYGVQD, per germline (reference sequence). CDR3 nucleotides: TGCGCCAGCAGTGCGGGTCAGCTCATGAACACTGAAGCTTTCTTT. This gives the protein CASSAGQLMNTEAFF.

This clone showed up just a few times. For the CDR3, the DNA is TGTGCCAGCAGCTATACAGGGGGCACCGGGGAGCTGTTTTTT. Residues: CASSYTGGTGELFF. This sequence joins TRBV28 and TRBJ2-2; 8 bases map to TRBD1. J lost 4 bases, V lost 6 bases, and 4 bases had no gene match. The CDR3 is made up of 14 amino acids. The germline V gene encodes CDR1 MDHEN and CDR2 SYDVKM.